This TCR beta chain was recorded in a study of cytomegalovirus exposure and HLA in healthy donors. Use of 60 Vbeta and 13 Jbeta primers characterized the PCR. Produced via immunoSEQ multiplex PCR; TCRdb's table is partial and in-frame only. Of about 180,000 clones listed, 80% are singletons. Germline CDR1 is SGHAT and CDR2 is FQNNGV. CDR3 size: 15 residues. Trimming stripped 4 bases from V and 2 bases from J, with 12 bases between. This clone was observed a single time. The chain has TRBV11-2 and TRBJ2-4; the D gene is possibly TRBD2 (6 bases). The receptor comes from a girl aged 10 to 17 in good health and CMV-seropositive. Input material: PBMCs. The CDR3 DNA reads as TGTGCCAGCAGCTCCGTCCGGGGGTCCAAAAACATTCAGTACTTC. Translating it yields CASSSVRGSKNIQYF.